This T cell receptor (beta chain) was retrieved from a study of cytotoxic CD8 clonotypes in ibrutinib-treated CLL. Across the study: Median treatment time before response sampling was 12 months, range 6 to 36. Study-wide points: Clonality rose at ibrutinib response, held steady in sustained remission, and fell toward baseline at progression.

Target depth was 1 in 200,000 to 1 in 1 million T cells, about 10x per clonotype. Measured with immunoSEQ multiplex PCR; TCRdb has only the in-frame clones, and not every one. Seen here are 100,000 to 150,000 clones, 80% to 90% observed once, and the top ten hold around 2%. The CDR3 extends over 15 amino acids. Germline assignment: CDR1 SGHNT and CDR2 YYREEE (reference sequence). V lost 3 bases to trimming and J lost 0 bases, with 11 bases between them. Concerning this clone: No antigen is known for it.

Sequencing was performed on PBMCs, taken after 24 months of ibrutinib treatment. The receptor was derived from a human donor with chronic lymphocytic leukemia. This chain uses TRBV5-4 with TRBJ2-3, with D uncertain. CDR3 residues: CASSSPLGSTDTQYF. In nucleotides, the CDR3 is TGTGCCAGCAGCTCACCCCTGGGCAGCACAGATACGCAGTATTTT.